These 4 T cell receptor beta chains were sequenced from one sample in a study of graft-versus-host responses after intestinal transplantation. Profiled with immunoSEQ multiplex PCR; TCRdb holds only in-frame clones, not every one. The data contain roughly 28,000 clones, approximately 90% of them singletons. This sample comprised PBMCs, obtained about 430 days after intestinal transplantation. Receptor source: a human patient who received an intestinal transplant, so some T cells may come from the graft donor.

This clone appeared once. The chain combines TRBV9 with TRBJ1-1, with 7 bases that match TRBD1. In germline, CDR1 is SGDLS, CDR2 YYNGEE. This CDR3 has 16 amino acids. Unmatched junction bases numbered 18, after V lost 6 bases and J lost 7 bases. The CDR3 DNA is TGTGCCAGCACCCCGCTCGAGCAGGGAGGGGGCTATGAAGCTTTCTTT. Amino acid sequence: CASTPLEQGGGYEAFF. Full variable domain (rest looked up from reference TRBV9 and TRBJ1-1): DSGVTQTPKHLITATGQRVTLRCSPRSGDLSVYWYQQSLDQGLQFLIQYYNGEERAKGNILERFSAQQFPDLHSELNLSSLELGDSALYFCASTPLEQGGGYEAFFGQGTRLTVV.

This clone appeared a single time. The chain uses TRBV30 and TRBJ1-2, with 9 bases lining up with TRBD1. The ends lost 4 bases at V and 4 bases at J; junction bases unmatched: 4. The V gene's germline CDR1 is GTSNPN and CDR2 SVGIG (reference sequence). CDR3 length equals 13 residues. This chain's CDR3 is CAWKQGAFYGYTF. CDR3 in DNA: TGTGCCTGGAAACAGGGGGCTTTCTATGGCTACACCTTC.

The J gene is TRBJ2-7, the V gene TRBV19; the match to TRBD2 covers 7 bases. This CDR3 is 13 amino acids long. Germline V gene data show CDR1 as LNHDA and CDR2 as SQIVND (reference sequence). V was pared by 5 bases and J by 6 bases, with 7 bases of the junction left unmatched. The CDR3: CASSWREWGEQYF. The CDR3 nucleotides read TGTGCCAGTAGTTGGCGGGAGTGGGGCGAGCAGTACTTC.

The chain is built from TRBV7-9 and TRBJ1-2; 8 bases match TRBD1. Trimming took 0 bases from V and 8 from J; bases not matched to a gene: 8. Germline loops: CDR1 SEHNR, CDR2 FQNEAQ (reference sequence). This CDR3 has 15 residues. The CDR3 loop reads CASSLAQGAERGYTF. CDR3 sequence (DNA): TGTGCCAGCAGCTTAGCCCAGGGGGCAGAGCGGGGCTACACCTTC.